Listed here are 4 T cell receptor beta chains from one sample, sequenced in a study of Tregs in tolerant kidney transplant recipients. TCRdb's copy holds only in-frame clones and misses some; the assay was immunoSEQ multiplex PCR. The table shows roughly 250,000 clones, with 80% to 85% occurring only once. Input material: CD4+ T cells from blood. The source of these receptors is a human donor in good health.

The CDR3 DNA reads TGTGCCAGCAGCTTGCCTGGCGGGTCCTACAATGAGCAGTTCTTC. Amino acids: CASSLPGGSYNEQFF. The chain combines TRBV5-4 with TRBJ2-1; TRBD2 is a possible D gene (5 bases). Between the trimmed V and J ends, which lost 1 base and 1 base, there was a span of 9 bases. The CDR3 loop spans 15 amino acids. The germline V gene has CDR1 SGHNT and CDR2 YYREEE (reference sequence).

The chain couples TRBV5-6 to TRBJ2-1; D is undetermined. V lost 4 bases and J lost 2, with 10 bases in between. The germline V gene has CDR1 SGHDT and CDR2 YYEEEE. The CDR3 has 14 amino acids. CDR3 sequence (DNA): TGTGCCAGCAGCCCTGATGGAGCCTACAATGAGCAGTTCTTC. Encoded protein: CASSPDGAYNEQFF.

This chain links TRBV5-6 with TRBJ2-7; D might be TRBD1 (5 bases). The CDR3 spans 16 residues. The germline V and J ends were trimmed by 0 bases and 0 bases, with 13 bases remaining between them. The germline V gene encodes CDR1 SGHDT and CDR2 YYEEEE. The CDR3 bases are TGTGCCAGCAGCTTGGGGGGCAGGCGGAGCTCCTACGAGCAGTACTTC. Amino acids: CASSLGGRRSSYEQYF.

V gene TRBV9 combines with J gene TRBJ2-7, with D possibly TRBD2 on 6 matching bases. V was clipped by 0 bases and J by 5 bases, with 15 bases between them. This CDR3 comprises 15 residues. Germline-derived CDR1 and CDR2 are SGDLS and YYNGEE. The CDR3 DNA sequence: TGTGCCAGCAGCGTAGGTGGCAGCGGGTTTGACGAGCAGTACTTC. This sequence encodes CASSVGGSGFDEQYF.